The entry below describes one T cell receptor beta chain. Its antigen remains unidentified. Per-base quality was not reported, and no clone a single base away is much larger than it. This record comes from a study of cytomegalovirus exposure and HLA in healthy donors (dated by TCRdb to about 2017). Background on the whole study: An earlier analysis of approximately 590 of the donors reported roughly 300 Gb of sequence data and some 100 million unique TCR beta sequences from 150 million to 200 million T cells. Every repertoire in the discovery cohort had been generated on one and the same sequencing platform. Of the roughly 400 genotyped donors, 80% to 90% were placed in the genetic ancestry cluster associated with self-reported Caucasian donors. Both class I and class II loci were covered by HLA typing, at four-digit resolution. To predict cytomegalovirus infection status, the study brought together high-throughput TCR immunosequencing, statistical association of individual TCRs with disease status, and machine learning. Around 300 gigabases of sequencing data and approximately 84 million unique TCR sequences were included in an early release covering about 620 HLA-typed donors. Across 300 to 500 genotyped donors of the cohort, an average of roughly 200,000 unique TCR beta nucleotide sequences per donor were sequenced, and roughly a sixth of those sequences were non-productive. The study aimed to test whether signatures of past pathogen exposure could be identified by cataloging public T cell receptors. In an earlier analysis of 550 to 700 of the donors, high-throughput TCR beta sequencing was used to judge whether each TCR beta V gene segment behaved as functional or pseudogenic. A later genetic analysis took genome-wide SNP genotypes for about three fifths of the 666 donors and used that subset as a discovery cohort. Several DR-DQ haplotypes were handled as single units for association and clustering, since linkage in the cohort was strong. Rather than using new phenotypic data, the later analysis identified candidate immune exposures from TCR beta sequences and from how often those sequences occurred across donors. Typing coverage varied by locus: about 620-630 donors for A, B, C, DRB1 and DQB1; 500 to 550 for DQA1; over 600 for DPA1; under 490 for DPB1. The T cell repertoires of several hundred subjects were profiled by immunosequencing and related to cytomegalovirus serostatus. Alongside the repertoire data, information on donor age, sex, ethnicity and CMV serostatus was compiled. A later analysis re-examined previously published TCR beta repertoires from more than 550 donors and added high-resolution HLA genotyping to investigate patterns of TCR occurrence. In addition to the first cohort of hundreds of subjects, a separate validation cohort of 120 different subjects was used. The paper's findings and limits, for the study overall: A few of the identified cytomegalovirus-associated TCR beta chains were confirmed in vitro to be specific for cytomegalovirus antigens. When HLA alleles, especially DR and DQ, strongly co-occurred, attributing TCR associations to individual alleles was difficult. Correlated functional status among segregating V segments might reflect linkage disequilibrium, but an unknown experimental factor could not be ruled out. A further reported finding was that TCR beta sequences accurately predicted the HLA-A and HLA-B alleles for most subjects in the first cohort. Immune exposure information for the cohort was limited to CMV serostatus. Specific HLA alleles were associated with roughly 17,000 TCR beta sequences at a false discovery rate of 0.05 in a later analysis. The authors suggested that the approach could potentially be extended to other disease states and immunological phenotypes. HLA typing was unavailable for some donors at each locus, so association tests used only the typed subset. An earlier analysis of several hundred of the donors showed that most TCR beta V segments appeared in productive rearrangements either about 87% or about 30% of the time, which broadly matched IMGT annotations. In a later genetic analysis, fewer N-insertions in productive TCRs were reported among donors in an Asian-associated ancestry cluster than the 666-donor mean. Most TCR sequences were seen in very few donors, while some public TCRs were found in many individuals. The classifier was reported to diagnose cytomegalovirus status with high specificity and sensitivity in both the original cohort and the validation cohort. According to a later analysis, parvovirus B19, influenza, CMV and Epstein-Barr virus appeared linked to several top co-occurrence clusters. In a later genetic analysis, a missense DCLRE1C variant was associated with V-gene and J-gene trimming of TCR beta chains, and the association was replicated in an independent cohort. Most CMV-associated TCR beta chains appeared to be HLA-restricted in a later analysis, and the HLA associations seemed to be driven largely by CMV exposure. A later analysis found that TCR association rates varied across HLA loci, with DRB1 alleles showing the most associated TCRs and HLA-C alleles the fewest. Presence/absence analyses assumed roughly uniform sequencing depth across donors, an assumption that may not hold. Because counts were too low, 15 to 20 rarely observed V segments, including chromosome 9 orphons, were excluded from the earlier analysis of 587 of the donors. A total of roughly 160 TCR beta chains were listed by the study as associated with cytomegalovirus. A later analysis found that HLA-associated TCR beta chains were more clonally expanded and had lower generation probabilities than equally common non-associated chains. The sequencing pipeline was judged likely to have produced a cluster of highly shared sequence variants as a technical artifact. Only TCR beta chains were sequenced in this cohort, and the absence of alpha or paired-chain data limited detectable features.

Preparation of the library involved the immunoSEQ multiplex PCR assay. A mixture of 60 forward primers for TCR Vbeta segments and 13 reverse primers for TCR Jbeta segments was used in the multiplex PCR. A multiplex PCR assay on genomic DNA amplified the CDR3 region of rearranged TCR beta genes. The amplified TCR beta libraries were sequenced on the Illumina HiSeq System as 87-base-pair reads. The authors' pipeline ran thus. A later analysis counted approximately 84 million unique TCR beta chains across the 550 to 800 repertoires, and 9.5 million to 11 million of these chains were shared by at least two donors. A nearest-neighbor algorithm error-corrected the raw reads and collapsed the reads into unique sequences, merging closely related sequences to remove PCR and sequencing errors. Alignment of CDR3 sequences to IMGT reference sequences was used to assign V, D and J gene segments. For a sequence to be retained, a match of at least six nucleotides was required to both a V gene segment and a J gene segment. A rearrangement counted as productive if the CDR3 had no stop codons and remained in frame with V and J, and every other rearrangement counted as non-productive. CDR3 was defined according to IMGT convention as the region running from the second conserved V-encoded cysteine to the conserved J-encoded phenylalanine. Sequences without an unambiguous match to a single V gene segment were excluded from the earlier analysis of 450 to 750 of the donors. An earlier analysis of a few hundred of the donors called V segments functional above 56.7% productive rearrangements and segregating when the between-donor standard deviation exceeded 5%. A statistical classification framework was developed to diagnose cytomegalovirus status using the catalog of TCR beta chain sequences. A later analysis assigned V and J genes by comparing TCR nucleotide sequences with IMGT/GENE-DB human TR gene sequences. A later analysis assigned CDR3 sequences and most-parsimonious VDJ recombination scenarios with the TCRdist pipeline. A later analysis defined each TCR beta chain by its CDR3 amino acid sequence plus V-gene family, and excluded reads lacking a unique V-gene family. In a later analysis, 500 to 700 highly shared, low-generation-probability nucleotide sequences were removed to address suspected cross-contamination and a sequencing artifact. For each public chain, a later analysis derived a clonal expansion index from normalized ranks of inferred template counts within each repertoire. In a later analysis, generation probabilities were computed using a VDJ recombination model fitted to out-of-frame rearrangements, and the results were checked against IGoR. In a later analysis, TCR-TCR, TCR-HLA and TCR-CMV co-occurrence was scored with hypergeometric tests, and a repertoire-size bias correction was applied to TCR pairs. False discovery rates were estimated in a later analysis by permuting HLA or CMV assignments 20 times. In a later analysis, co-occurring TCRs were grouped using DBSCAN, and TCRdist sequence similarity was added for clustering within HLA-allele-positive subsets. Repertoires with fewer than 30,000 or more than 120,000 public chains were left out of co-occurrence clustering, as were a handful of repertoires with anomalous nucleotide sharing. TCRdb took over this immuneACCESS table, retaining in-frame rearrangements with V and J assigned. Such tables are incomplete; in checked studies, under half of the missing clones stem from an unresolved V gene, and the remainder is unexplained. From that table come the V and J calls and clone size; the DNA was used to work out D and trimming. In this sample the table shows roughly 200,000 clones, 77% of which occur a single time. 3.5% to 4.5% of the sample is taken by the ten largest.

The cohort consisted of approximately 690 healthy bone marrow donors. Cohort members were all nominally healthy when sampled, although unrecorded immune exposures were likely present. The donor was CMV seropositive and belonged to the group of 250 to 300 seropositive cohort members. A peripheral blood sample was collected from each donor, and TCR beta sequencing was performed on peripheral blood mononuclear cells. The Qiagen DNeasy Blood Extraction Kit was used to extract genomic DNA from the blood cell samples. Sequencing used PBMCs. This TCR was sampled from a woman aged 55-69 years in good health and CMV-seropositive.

The CDR3 amino acid sequence is: CASSGRTSGEREAYEQYF. The nucleotide sequence reads TGTGCCAGCAGTGGGCGGACTAGCGGGGAGAGAGAGGCCTACGAGCAGTACTTC. This chain is built from TRBV2 and TRBJ2-7; the central 12 bases match TRBD2. The CDR3, from cysteine to phenylalanine, totals 18 residues. The sequence is cut down to CDR3 DNA, 54 bases in frame from base 1. Taken from the germline V gene, the CDR1 and CDR2 loops are SNHLY and FYNNEI. Trimming leaves V shorter by 4 bases and J shorter by 2 bases, with the junction holding 12 bases beyond the gene matches.